This TCR beta chain was sequenced during a study of T-cell memory formation after mild COVID-19. This clonotype was counted a few times. Its specificity is unknown. The CDR3 has 16 residues. V lost 3 bases, J lost 7 bases, and 21 bases lay in between. Study-wide findings and caveats: Contracting CD4+ clones were located mainly in CM and EM, and CD8+ clones in EMRA.

MiXCR was run by TCRdb on the 5' RACE reads, yielding one entry per CDR3 protein. This sample has around 340,000 distinct CDR3 sequences; 20% to 25% occur once, and the top ten carry 9.5% to 15%. The source material was PBMCs or a T cell subset sorted from them (not recorded which). The chain links TRBV12-3 or TRBV12-4 to TRBJ1-1; D is possibly TRBD1 (6 bases). The receptor's source is an adult woman who had mild COVID-19 (a few samples of this study predate the infection). Cell type and time point are not known. Here the CDR3 DNA reads TGTGCCAGCAGTTTTCTTTACCAACAAGGGGGGCGTGAAGCTTTCTTT. Translating it yields CASSFLYQQGGREAFF.